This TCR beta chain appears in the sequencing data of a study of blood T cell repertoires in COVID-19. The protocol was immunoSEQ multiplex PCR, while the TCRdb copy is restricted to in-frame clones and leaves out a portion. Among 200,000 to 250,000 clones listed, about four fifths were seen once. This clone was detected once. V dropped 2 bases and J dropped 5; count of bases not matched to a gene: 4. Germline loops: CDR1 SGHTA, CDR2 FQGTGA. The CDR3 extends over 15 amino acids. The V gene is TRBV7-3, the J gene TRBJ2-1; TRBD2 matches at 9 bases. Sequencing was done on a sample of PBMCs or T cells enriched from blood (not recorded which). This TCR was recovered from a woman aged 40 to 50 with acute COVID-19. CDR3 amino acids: CASSLFLAGHNEQFF. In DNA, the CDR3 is TGTGCCAGCAGCTTATTCCTAGCGGGGCACAATGAGCAGTTCTTC.